A selection of T cell receptor beta chains follows, all from one sample in a study of blood T cell repertoires in COVID-19. Assay used: immunoSEQ multiplex PCR; TCRdb lists only in-frame clones, some missing. The table lists roughly 160,000 clones, 70% to 90% of them singletons, with roughly 1% in the top ten. The specimen sequenced was peripheral blood. All receptors come from a middle-aged man with acute or convalescent COVID-19. The CDR3 runs from the conserved cysteine through the conserved F or W. D genes are given only for firm matches. Not all rows give a size; the values are once, few, many and, for expanded clones, a class.

>once|TRBV12-5|-|TRBJ2-7
CASGQGLSSYEQYF
TGTGCTAGTGGCCAGGGACTGAGCTCCTACGAGCAGTACTTC
>-|TRBV5-1|-|TRBJ1-6
CASSDGQRSYSPLHF
TGCGCCAGCAGCGACGGACAAAGGTCCTACTCACCCCTCCACTTT
>-|TRBV6-5|-|TRBJ1-5
CASSSDSSGQPQHF
TGTGCCAGCAGTTCGGACAGTAGCGGGCAGCCCCAGCATTTT
>-|TRBV20-1|-|TRBJ1-1
CSARWQVEAFF
TGCAGTGCTAGATGGCAGGTGGAAGCTTTCTTT
>-|TRBV10-3|-|TRBJ2-6
CAISEQSGANVLTF
TGTGCCATCAGTGAGCAATCTGGGGCCAACGTCCTGACTTTC
>-|TRBV5-1|-|TRBJ1-1
CASSLDRVNTEAFF
TGCGCCAGCAGCTTGGACAGGGTGAACACTGAAGCTTTCTTT
>-|TRBV16|TRBD1|TRBJ1-2
CASSPRDRTYGYTF
TGTGCCAGCAGCCCCCGGGACAGAACTTATGGCTACACCTTC
>-|TRBV7-2|-|TRBJ1-2
CASSLFTNYGYTF
TGTGCCAGCAGCTTGTTCACTAACTATGGCTACACCTTC
>-|TRBV10-3|TRBD1|TRBJ2-3
CAIRSDRGDLNTQYF
TGTGCCATCAGATCCGACAGGGGGGACTTAAATACGCAGTATTTT
>few|TRBV6-5|TRBD1|TRBJ2-1
CASTRRDSDNEQFF
TGTGCCAGCACTCGACGGGACAGTGACAATGAGCAGTTCTTC
>-|TRBV5-1|TRBD1|TRBJ1-1
CASSGDSQHTEAFF
TGCGCCAGCAGCGGGGACAGCCAACACACTGAAGCTTTCTTT
>-|TRBV19|TRBD1|TRBJ2-7
CASSPLTGDSYEQYF
TGTGCCAGTAGTCCTTTAACAGGGGACTCCTACGAGCAGTACTTC
>-|TRBV30|TRBD2|TRBJ2-2
CAWSIGLAGGTGELFF
TGTGCCTGGAGTATAGGACTAGCGGGGGGGACCGGGGAGCTGTTTTTT
>-|TRBV3-1/TRBV3-2|-|TRBJ1-1
CASSRLRGPTEAFF
TGTGCCAGCAGCCGGTTGCGGGGGCCCACTGAAGCTTTCTTT
>-|TRBV5-1|TRBD1|TRBJ2-3
CASSGGPGQMEYF
TGCGCCAGCAGCGGCGGACCGGGACAGATGGAGTATTTT
>-|TRBV2|-|TRBJ1-2
CASSGRGLDYGYTF
TGTGCCAGCAGTGGAAGGGGCCTAGACTATGGCTACACCTTC
>-|TRBV3-1/TRBV3-2|-|TRBJ2-7
CASSQVGLWYEQYF
TGTGCCAGCAGCCAAGTCGGTTTGTGGTACGAGCAGTACTTC
>-|TRBV6-2/TRBV6-3|TRBD1|TRBJ2-7
CASSRGQVSYEQYF
TGTGCCAGCAGTCGAGGACAGGTCTCCTACGAGCAGTACTTC
>few|TRBV7-2|TRBD2|TRBJ2-7
CASKASSGGAKEQYF
TGTGCCAGCAAAGCTAGTAGCGGGGGGGCGAAAGAGCAGTACTTC
>-|TRBV3-1/TRBV3-2|TRBD1|TRBJ1-2
CASSTGGGYTF
TGTGCCAGCAGCACAGGGGGCGGCTACACCTTC
>-|TRBV19|-|TRBJ1-2
CASTLGQTFYGYTF
TGTGCCAGTACTCTGGGGCAGACTTTCTATGGCTACACCTTC
>-|TRBV27|-|TRBJ2-1
CASSLFRPRGGNEQFF
TGTGCCAGCAGTTTATTCCGTCCTAGGGGGGGCAATGAGCAGTTCTTC
>-|TRBV10-1|TRBD1|TRBJ1-2
CASSDPGDRGPPNYGYTF
TGCGCCAGCAGCGACCCGGGGGACAGGGGGCCCCCGAACTATGGCTACACCTTC
>-|TRBV28|TRBD1|TRBJ1-2
CASSLGQGVSNYGYTF
TGTGCCAGCAGTTTAGGACAGGGGGTATCTAACTATGGCTACACCTTC
>-|TRBV12-3/TRBV12-4|-|TRBJ1-1
CASSTRGSEAFF
TGTGCCAGCAGTACAAGAGGTAGTGAAGCTTTCTTT
>many|TRBV11-2|-|TRBJ1-3
CASSSPQGSLFSGNTIYF
TGTGCCAGCAGTTCGCCGCAGGGTTCCCTATTCTCTGGAAACACCATATATTTT
>-|TRBV5-6|-|TRBJ2-6
CASSLGSNSGANVLTF
TGTGCCAGCAGCTTGGGGAGCAACTCTGGGGCCAACGTCCTGACTTTC
>-|TRBV30|-|TRBJ2-1
CAWSVQLADEQFF
TGTGCCTGGAGTGTACAGCTAGCCGATGAGCAGTTCTTC
>-|TRBV7-7|-|TRBJ2-5
CASSLGTRGIQTQYF
TGTGCCAGCAGCTTAGGGACTAGGGGGATTCAGACCCAGTACTTC
>-|TRBV19|TRBD2|TRBJ2-4
CASSIGGGGVAKNIQYF
TGTGCCAGTAGTATAGGGGGCGGGGGTGTAGCCAAAAACATTCAGTACTTC
>-|TRBV19|-|TRBJ2-4
CASSIAGGRPQYF
TGTGCCAGTAGTATAGCCGGGGGTCGCCCACAGTACTTC
>-|TRBV7-2|-|TRBJ2-3
CASSFEQGSDTQYF
TGTGCCAGCAGCTTTGAACAGGGAAGTGATACGCAGTATTTT
>-|TRBV6-5|-|TRBJ1-2
CASRIQGGGNYGYTF
TGTGCCAGCAGGATACAGGGTGGGGGAAACTATGGCTACACCTTC
>-|TRBV15|-|TRBJ2-4
CATSRDRQGLNIQYF
TGTGCCACCAGCAGAGATCGGCAGGGTTTAAACATTCAGTACTTC
>few|TRBV3-1/TRBV3-2|TRBD1|TRBJ1-1
CASSQGFGGGKNTEAFF
TGTGCCAGCAGCCAAGGGTTTGGAGGGGGCAAGAACACTGAAGCTTTCTTT
>-|TRBV4-1|-|TRBJ1-3
CASSQDRGTGNTIYF
TGCGCCAGCAGCCAAGATCGGGGGACTGGAAACACCATATATTTT
>-|TRBV27|-|TRBJ2-7
CASSPGLGYEQYF
TGTGCCAGCAGCCCTGGACTGGGCTACGAGCAGTACTTC
>-|TRBV27|TRBD1|TRBJ1-5
CASRSGTGNSNQPQHF
TGTGCCAGCAGATCCGGGACAGGCAATAGCAATCAGCCCCAGCATTTT
>-|TRBV10-3|-|TRBJ1-1
CAISESNYSEAFF
TGTGCCATCAGTGAGTCGAATTACAGTGAAGCTTTCTTT
>-|TRBV7-3|TRBD1|TRBJ2-2
CASSRQGSGELFF
TGTGCCAGCAGCAGACAGGGGTCAGGGGAGCTGTTTTTT
>-|TRBV7-3|TRBD1|TRBJ2-2
CASSSRQGSGELFF
TGTGCCAGCAGCTCCCGACAGGGCTCCGGGGAGCTGTTTTTT
>-|TRBV6-5|TRBD1|TRBJ1-5
CASSTQGNQPQHF
TGTGCCAGCAGTACACAGGGGAATCAGCCCCAGCATTTT
>-|TRBV19|TRBD1|TRBJ1-5
CASSTTGEANQPQHF
TGTGCCAGTAGTACCACAGGGGAAGCCAATCAGCCCCAGCATTTT
>-|TRBV10-3|TRBD1|TRBJ1-3
CATQGAQPSGNTIYF
TGTGCCACACAGGGGGCTCAACCCTCTGGAAACACCATATATTTT
>-|TRBV28|-|TRBJ2-7
CASTAPPTYEQYF
TGTGCCAGCACCGCCCCCCCTACCTACGAGCAGTACTTC
>-|TRBV5-1|-|TRBJ1-1
CASSLGQPNSEAFF
TGCGCCAGCAGCTTGGGACAGCCGAACTCTGAAGCTTTCTTT
>-|TRBV18|-|TRBJ1-2
CASSPESGHGYTF
TGTGCCAGCTCACCCGAGTCAGGGCATGGCTACACCTTC
>-|TRBV19|-|TRBJ1-4
CAGVTGDNEKLFF
TGTGCCGGCGTAACAGGAGATAATGAAAAACTGTTTTTT
>-|TRBV9|-|TRBJ2-7
CASSVEEGQGYEQYF
TGTGCCAGCAGCGTAGAGGAAGGACAAGGTTACGAGCAGTACTTC
>-|TRBV5-5|-|TRBJ2-5
CASSLEPPGIETQYF
TGTGCCAGCAGCTTGGAGCCCCCAGGAATCGAGACCCAGTACTTC
>-|TRBV29-1|-|TRBJ2-7
CSVEDPQGISYEQYF
TGCAGCGTTGAAGATCCCCAGGGAATTTCCTACGAGCAGTACTTC
>-|TRBV11-2|-|TRBJ1-5
CASSQGTTTGAQHF
TGTGCCAGCAGCCAAGGGACAACTACTGGAGCCCAGCATTTT
>-|TRBV7-3|-|TRBJ1-1
CASSLMGRTEAFF
TGTGCCAGCAGCTTAATGGGGAGGACTGAAGCTTTCTTT
>-|TRBV5-4|TRBD1|TRBJ1-2
CASREGQGIWGGYTF
TGTGCCAGCAGGGAGGGACAGGGCATTTGGGGTGGCTACACCTTC